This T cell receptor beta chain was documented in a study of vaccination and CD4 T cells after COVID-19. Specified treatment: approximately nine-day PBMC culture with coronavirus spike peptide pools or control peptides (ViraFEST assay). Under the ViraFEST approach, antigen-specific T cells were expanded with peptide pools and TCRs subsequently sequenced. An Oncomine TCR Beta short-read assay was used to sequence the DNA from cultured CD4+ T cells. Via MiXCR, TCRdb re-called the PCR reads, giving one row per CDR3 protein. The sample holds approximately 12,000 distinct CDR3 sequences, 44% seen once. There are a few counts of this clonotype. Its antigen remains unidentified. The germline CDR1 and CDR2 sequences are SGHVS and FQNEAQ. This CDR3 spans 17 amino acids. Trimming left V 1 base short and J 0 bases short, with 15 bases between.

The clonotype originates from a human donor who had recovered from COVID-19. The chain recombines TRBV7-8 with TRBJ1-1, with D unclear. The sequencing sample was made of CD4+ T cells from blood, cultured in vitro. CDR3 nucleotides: TGTGCCAGCAGCTTAGGAATCGGTCGTCAGTTGAACACTGAAGCTTTCTTT. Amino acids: CASSLGIGRQLNTEAFF.